This is a list of T cell receptor beta chains from one sample in a study of CD8 T cell repertoires and HIV-1 epitope variants. Their antigen targets remain unknown. Sequenced by immunoSEQ multiplex PCR; TCRdb stores in-frame clones only, minus some. Among some 5,200 clones listed, about 68% were seen once. The sequencing sample was made of cultured CD8+ T cells derived from PBMCs. The source of these receptors is a male donor with HIV. CDR3s include the opening cysteine and the closing phenylalanine or tryptophan. Each record gives: V gene, clone size, D gene, J gene, CDR3 DNA, CDR3 protein. D genes are given only for firm matches. Rows give clone size only sometimes, using once, few, many, or a class for an expanded clone.

V: TRBV6-5
size: -
D: -
J: TRBJ1-3
DNA: TGTGCCAGCAGACAGACCGGGGACTCTGGAAACACCATATATTTT
CDR3: CASRQTGDSGNTIYF

V: TRBV7-6
size: -
D: TRBD1
J: TRBJ2-7
DNA: TGTGCCAGCAGCTTAGCGACAGGGGGGGAAGAGCAGTACTTC
CDR3: CASSLATGGEEQYF

V: TRBV19
size: -
D: -
J: TRBJ2-7
DNA: TGTGCCAGTAGTCCGAGCTGGCTGGAAGACGAGCAGTACTTC
CDR3: CASSPSWLEDEQYF

V: TRBV25-1
size: -
D: -
J: TRBJ1-2
DNA: TGTGCCAGCAGTGAAAGTAGGGGGTATGGCTACACCTTC
CDR3: CASSESRGYGYTF

V: TRBV28
size: -
D: TRBD1
J: TRBJ2-7
DNA: TGTGCCAGCCGACCGGGACAGGGGTTGTACGAGCAGTACTTC
CDR3: CASRPGQGLYEQYF

V: TRBV4-2
size: once
D: -
J: TRBJ2-7
DNA: TGTGCCAGCAGCCAAGATGGATCCTACGAGCAGTACTTC
CDR3: CASSQDGSYEQYF

V: TRBV11-2
size: -
D: -
J: TRBJ1-2
DNA: TGTGCCAGCAGCTTATCCGTGGGTGAGCGGCGCGGCTACACCTTC
CDR3: CASSLSVGERRGYTF

V: TRBV27
size: few
D: -
J: TRBJ1-5
DNA: TGTGCCAGCAGGACCTCCAATCAGCCCCAGCATTTT
CDR3: CASRTSNQPQHF

V: TRBV9
size: -
D: TRBD1
J: TRBJ2-4
DNA: TGTGCCAGCAGCGAGTGGGACAGCCCAGGGGACATTCAGTACTTC
CDR3: CASSEWDSPGDIQYF

V: TRBV2
size: -
D: -
J: TRBJ1-2
DNA: TGTGCCAGCAGGGAAACCTCTCCTGGCTACACCTTC
CDR3: CASRETSPGYTF

V: TRBV9
size: -
D: TRBD1
J: TRBJ1-1
DNA: TGTGCCAGCAGGGAACTACAGGGGGGGGCTTTCTTT
CDR3: CASRELQGGAFF

V: TRBV28
size: -
D: TRBD2
J: TRBJ2-3
DNA: TGTGCCAGCCTACGGGAGGGCACAGATACGCAGTATTTT
CDR3: CASLREGTDTQYF

V: TRBV6-1
size: -
D: TRBD1
J: TRBJ2-7
DNA: TGTGCTACTGGGGACAGGGGCTACGAGCAGTACTTC
CDR3: CATGDRGYEQYF

V: TRBV5-6
size: few
D: TRBD2
J: TRBJ2-1
DNA: TGTGCCAGCAGCTTGGCCGGGGAGGGCCCCTACAATGAGCAGTTCTTC
CDR3: CASSLAGEGPYNEQFF

V: TRBV6-1
size: once
D: -
J: TRBJ2-7
DNA: TGTGCCAGCAGTGAAAGACAGACCGGCGAGCAGTACTTC
CDR3: CASSERQTGEQYF

V: TRBV14
size: -
D: -
J: TRBJ2-2
DNA: TGTGCCAGCAGCCAATTGCACGGGAGCGGGGAGCTGTTTTTT
CDR3: CASSQLHGSGELFF

V: TRBV25-1
size: -
D: -
J: TRBJ2-2
DNA: TGTGCCAGCCATCTCACCGGGGAGCTGTTTTTT
CDR3: CASHLTGELFF

V: TRBV5-8
size: few
D: TRBD2
J: TRBJ2-7
DNA: TGTGCCAGCAGCTTGGGGCGGGGGGCCAGGCAGTACTTC
CDR3: CASSLGRGARQYF

V: TRBV28
size: -
D: -
J: TRBJ2-1
DNA: TGTGCCAGCAGTTCCAGCTGGGTTGAGCAGTTCTTC
CDR3: CASSSSWVEQFF

V: TRBV10-1
size: -
D: TRBD2
J: TRBJ2-7
DNA: TGCGCCAGCAGTGAACTAGCGGGAGTCTCCTACGAGCAGTACTTC
CDR3: CASSELAGVSYEQYF

V: TRBV6-5
size: -
D: -
J: TRBJ2-7
DNA: TGTGTCAGTCGCGAACAGGGTTACGAGCAGTACTTC
CDR3: CVSREQGYEQYF

V: TRBV2
size: -
D: TRBD2
J: TRBJ2-3
DNA: TGTGGCACACGGACTAGCAGACCCACAGATACGCAGTATTTT
CDR3: CGTRTSRPTDTQYF

V: TRBV27
size: few
D: -
J: TRBJ1-6
DNA: TGTGCCAGCAGTTTATCCTTTCAGGGGAGCTCCTATAATTCACCCCTCCACTTT
CDR3: CASSLSFQGSSYNSPLHF

V: TRBV28
size: -
D: TRBD1
J: TRBJ2-5
DNA: TGTGCCAGCAGTATCGGCCCGGGACAGGGGTTCCAAGAGACCCAGTACTTC
CDR3: CASSIGPGQGFQETQYF

V: TRBV9
size: few
D: TRBD1
J: TRBJ2-1
DNA: TGTGCCAGCAGCGTCTCCCCAGGGGGCCCTCGGCCACCTGAGCAGTTCTTC
CDR3: CASSVSPGGPRPPEQFF

V: TRBV7-2
size: -
D: -
J: TRBJ2-7
DNA: TGTGCCAGCAGCTTAGGTGGAGAGAACGAGCAGTACTTC
CDR3: CASSLGGENEQYF

V: TRBV12-5
size: -
D: -
J: TRBJ2-1
DNA: TGTGCTAGTGGGGGCACAGAGTACAATGAGCAGTTCTTC
CDR3: CASGGTEYNEQFF

V: TRBV11-2
size: -
D: -
J: TRBJ2-7
DNA: TGTGCCAGCAGCTTAGATGGGTACGAGCAGTACTTC
CDR3: CASSLDGYEQYF

V: TRBV28
size: few
D: -
J: TRBJ1-2
DNA: TGTGCCAGCAGTTTAGAAGGGTACCCACTTTGGGGCTACACCTTC
CDR3: CASSLEGYPLWGYTF

V: TRBV5-4
size: few
D: -
J: TRBJ2-1
DNA: TGTGCCAGCAGCCCCCAGGGTGGACTCCCCGCCGACAATGAGCAGTTCTTC
CDR3: CASSPQGGLPADNEQFF

V: TRBV30
size: -
D: -
J: TRBJ2-7
DNA: TGTGCCTGGAGTGCACCCCCTAGGGAGCAGTACTTC
CDR3: CAWSAPPREQYF

V: TRBV4-2
size: few
D: TRBD1
J: TRBJ1-5
DNA: TGTGCCAGCAGCCAAGAGGGACAGACTCATCAGCCCCAGCATTTT
CDR3: CASSQEGQTHQPQHF

V: TRBV6-5
size: -
D: -
J: TRBJ2-7
DNA: TGTGCCAGCAGTTACGCAGGTTCCTACGAGCAGTACTTC
CDR3: CASSYAGSYEQYF

V: TRBV10-3
size: -
D: -
J: TRBJ2-3
DNA: TGTGCCATCAGTGAGAGGGCCGCAGATACGCAGTATTTT
CDR3: CAISERAADTQYF

V: TRBV5-1
size: few
D: -
J: TRBJ1-1
DNA: TGCGCCAGCAGCTTGGAGGGAAGAACGAACACTGAAGCTTTCTTT
CDR3: CASSLEGRTNTEAFF

V: TRBV6-5
size: -
D: -
J: TRBJ2-1
DNA: TGTGCCAGCAGTTACGCTAGGTCCTCTCTCAATGAGCAGTTCTTC
CDR3: CASSYARSSLNEQFF

V: TRBV29-1
size: few
D: -
J: TRBJ2-3
DNA: TGCAGCGTTGAAGGCGGACCGCCGAGGGCAGATACGCAGTATTTT
CDR3: CSVEGGPPRADTQYF

V: TRBV13
size: -
D: -
J: TRBJ2-1
DNA: TGTGCCACCCAGTCAAGGGGGAGGAACGACAATGAGCAGTTCTTC
CDR3: CATQSRGRNDNEQFF

V: TRBV27
size: -
D: -
J: TRBJ1-2
DNA: TGTGCCAGCAGTCCGGGCGGAGGACATGGCTACACCTTC
CDR3: CASSPGGGHGYTF

V: TRBV4-1
size: once
D: TRBD1
J: TRBJ1-1
DNA: TGCGCCAGCAGTTCTAACAGGGGGACCACTGAAGCTTTCTTT
CDR3: CASSSNRGTTEAFF

V: TRBV10-3
size: medium-sized
D: -
J: TRBJ1-1
DNA: TGTGCCATCAGTGAGGGGGATACTGAAGCTTTCTTT
CDR3: CAISEGDTEAFF

V: TRBV9
size: -
D: -
J: TRBJ2-2
DNA: TGTGCCAGCAGCGTAGCTACGGGGGCCGACACCGGGGAGCTGTTTTTT
CDR3: CASSVATGADTGELFF

V: TRBV19
size: -
D: TRBD1
J: TRBJ2-4
DNA: TGTGCCAGTAAAGGTCGAGGGAGGACAGGGGGTGACATTCAGTACTTC
CDR3: CASKGRGRTGGDIQYF

V: TRBV6-5
size: -
D: TRBD1
J: TRBJ1-2
DNA: TGTGCCAGCGGGCGGACAGGGGAAGGGTATGGCTACACCTTC
CDR3: CASGRTGEGYGYTF

V: TRBV7-9
size: -
D: TRBD2
J: TRBJ2-3
DNA: TGTGCCAGCAGCCCGCCCGGGGGGGATACGCAGTATTTT
CDR3: CASSPPGGDTQYF

V: TRBV27
size: -
D: -
J: TRBJ2-2
DNA: TGTGCCAGCAGTTTAGAGGCCCCAGGGACCGGGGAGCTGTTTTTT
CDR3: CASSLEAPGTGELFF

V: TRBV30
size: -
D: -
J: TRBJ2-3
DNA: TGTGCCTGGAGTGTAGGGGGGCACACCGCAGATACGCAGTATTTT
CDR3: CAWSVGGHTADTQYF

V: TRBV4-3
size: large
D: -
J: TRBJ1-2
DNA: TGCGCCAGCAGCCAAGATCCCGTCGAACTCGACTATGGCTACACCTTC
CDR3: CASSQDPVELDYGYTF

V: TRBV19
size: -
D: TRBD2
J: TRBJ2-3
DNA: TGTGCCAGTAGTCCCCGGACTAGCGGGAGGTTCGATGGAGATACGCAGTATTTT
CDR3: CASSPRTSGRFDGDTQYF

V: TRBV4-1
size: -
D: -
J: TRBJ2-2
DNA: TGCGCCAGCAGCCAACCTGGGGCAGGGCCCACCGGGGAGCTGTTTTTT
CDR3: CASSQPGAGPTGELFF

V: TRBV28
size: -
D: TRBD1
J: TRBJ2-7
DNA: TGTGCCAGCAGACGGGACAGCTACGAGCAGTACTTC
CDR3: CASRRDSYEQYF

V: TRBV27
size: -
D: TRBD1
J: TRBJ1-3
DNA: TGTGCCAGCAGTTCCCCAGGGGGATTAGAGTGGAGGAACACCATATATTTT
CDR3: CASSSPGGLEWRNTIYF